This passage covers 30 T cell receptor beta chains from one sample sequenced in a study of memory CD4+ T cells and cytomegalovirus serostatus. Single viable CD3+CD4+CD8-CD45RO+ cells were sorted as the memory CD4+ T cells. This table comes from immunoSEQ multiplex PCR, and its TCRdb copy is limited to in-frame clones, with some not included. The sample carries over 40,000 clones, 60% to 85% recorded once. The material sequenced was memory CD4+ T cells from blood. These receptors were taken from an adult in good health and CMV-seronegative.

This chain connects TRBV5-8 to TRBJ1-5; no definite D call. This CDR3 has 14 residues. Trimming cost V 0 bases and J 0 bases, with 4 bases left between them. Germline V gene lookup returns CDR1 SGHTS and CDR2 YDEGEE. The CDR3, as DNA: TGTGCCAGCAGCTTGGCACATAGCAATCAGCCCCAGCATTTT. Its translation is CASSLAHSNQPQHF.

The rearrangement links TRBV28 to TRBJ1-6, with TRBD1 identical over 7 bases. The CDR3 loop spans 15 amino acids. V was pared by 5 bases and J by 9 bases, with 10 bases of the junction left unmatched. The germline CDR1 and CDR2 sequences are MDHEN and SYDVKM. In DNA form, the CDR3 reads TGTGCCAGCAGTCCCCGGACAGGACGAACTTCACCCCTCCACTTT. Residues: CASSPRTGRTSPLHF.

The J gene is TRBJ1-2, the V gene TRBV6-6, with 8 bases fitting TRBD1. Germline V lookup: CDR1 MNHNY, CDR2 SVGAGI (reference sequence). Losses at the gene ends were 7 bases for V and 4 bases for J; bases not matched to a gene: 8. This CDR3 is 14 amino acids long. Written as DNA, the CDR3 is TGTGCCAGCAATAGACAGGGGCTTGGCTATGGCTACACCTTC. Amino acid sequence: CASNRQGLGYGYTF.

The rearrangement links TRBV20-1 to TRBJ1-1; D is ambiguous. Between the trimmed V and J ends, which lost 0 bases and 5 bases, there was a span of 4 bases. The germline V gene encodes CDR1 DFQATT and CDR2 SNEGSKA (reference sequence). This CDR3 is 11 amino acids long. CDR3 region: CSAREQTEAFF. In DNA form, the CDR3 reads TGCAGTGCTAGAGAGCAGACTGAAGCTTTCTTT.

The V gene is TRBV6-1, the J gene TRBJ2-1, with 9 bases matching TRBD1. From germline, CDR1 is MNHNS and CDR2 SASEGT. This CDR3 contains 15 residues. With 6 bases clipped from V and 4 bases from J, the junction kept 7 bases outside the gene matches. For the CDR3, the DNA is TGTGCCAGCAGAGCCGGGACAGGGTTTTACAATGAGCAGTTCTTC. It encodes CASRAGTGFYNEQFF.

The chain joins TRBV6-5 to TRBJ1-2; the D is unclear. The CDR3 length is 14 residues. Germline lookup yields CDR1 MNHEY and CDR2 SVGAGI. The germline V and J ends were trimmed by 0 bases and 4 bases, with 9 bases remaining between them. This CDR3 is CASSYSIGTYGYTF. The CDR3 DNA reads TGTGCCAGCAGTTACTCGATAGGCACCTATGGCTACACCTTC.

The chain is built from TRBV5-1 and TRBJ2-5; 9 positions match TRBD1. Trimming at V came to 4 bases and at J to 11 bases, leaving 6 bases not matched to a gene. The CDR3 contains 12 residues. Germline V gives CDR1 SGHRS, CDR2 YFSETQ. As DNA, the CDR3 is TGCGCCAGCAGCCTACAGGGGGCTGAGCAGTACTTC. Its protein product is CASSLQGAEQYF.

The DNA of the CDR3 is TGTGCCAGCAGTGAATCAACAGTATCCGAAAAACTGTTTTTT. Translating it yields CASSESTVSEKLFF. The chain recombines TRBV25-1 with TRBJ1-4; D uncertain. This CDR3 is built from 14 residues. The V gene lost 1 base and the J gene lost 8 bases, with 11 bases spanning the gap. From germline, CDR1 is MGHDK and CDR2 SYGVNS. Using reference TRBV25-1 and TRBJ1-4 for the parts outside the CDR3, the full variable domain is EADIYQTPRYLVIGTGKKITLECSQTMGHDKMYWYQQDPGMELHLIHYSYGVNSTEKGDLSSESTVSRIRTEHFPLTLESARPSHTSQYLCASSESTVSEKLFFGSGTQLSVL.

This chain links TRBV14 with TRBJ1-2; D is unclear. Germline V lookup: CDR1 SGHDN, CDR2 FVKESK. V lost 0 bases to trimming and J lost 0 bases, with 5 bases between them. CDR3 length: 14 residues. Written as DNA, the CDR3 is TGTGCCAGCAGCCAAGATACAGCTAACTATGGCTACACCTTC. It is translated as CASSQDTANYGYTF.

CDR3 residues: CATRGQSVYGYTF. The CDR3 DNA is TGTGCCACCAGGGGACAAAGTGTGTATGGCTACACCTTC. This chain links TRBV7-3 with TRBJ1-2, with D possibly being TRBD1 (6 bases). The CDR3 extends over 13 amino acids. Germline V gene lookup returns CDR1 SGHTA and CDR2 FQGTGA. V lost 10 bases and J 5 bases, leaving 17 bases between the germline ends.

V usage is TRBV7-9 and J usage is TRBJ2-5, with D possibly matching TRBD1 (6 bases). This CDR3 contains 14 residues. Germline values: CDR1 SEHNR, CDR2 FQNEAQ (reference sequence). V lost 3 bases and J lost 5, with 13 bases in between. CDR3 protein: CASSLWTARETQYF. The CDR3 DNA sequence: TGTGCCAGCAGCTTGTGGACAGCTAGGGAGACCCAGTACTTC.

This clone was recorded a few times. The chain joins TRBV28 to TRBJ1-6; maybe TRBD1 (5 bases). V lost 8 bases to trimming and J lost 8 bases, with 10 bases between them. This CDR3 has 12 amino acids. Germline CDR1 MDHEN, CDR2 SYDVKM. The CDR3, as DNA: TGTGCCAGCGACAGTTCGGATTCACCCCTCCACTTT. Its translation is CASDSSDSPLHF.

V and J are TRBV7-2 and TRBJ1-5; TRBD1 agrees at 7 bases. CDR3 size: 14 residues. Trimming took 5 bases from V and 5 from J; bases not matched to a gene: 6. Germline V gene lookup returns CDR1 SGHTA and CDR2 FQGNSA. CDR3 sequence: CASSKYGTDQPQHF. CDR3 coding DNA: TGTGCCAGCAGCAAATACGGGACAGATCAGCCCCAGCATTTT.

The rearrangement uses TRBV5-6 and TRBJ1-1, with 7 bases lining up with TRBD1. The germline gives CDR1 SGHDT, CDR2 YYEEEE. The CDR3 is 15 residues long. Unmatched junction bases numbered 7, after V lost 0 bases and J lost 5 bases. CDR3 region: CASSLGGGSLTEAFF. For the CDR3, the DNA is TGTGCCAGCAGCTTGGGAGGGGGCTCTCTGACTGAAGCTTTCTTT. Full variable domain (rest looked up from reference TRBV5-6 and TRBJ1-1): DAGVTQSPTHLIKTRGQQVTLRCSPKSGHDTVSWYQQALGQGPQFIFQYYEEEERQRGNFPDRFSGHQFPNYSSELNVNALLLGDSALYLCASSLGGGSLTEAFFGQGTRLTVV.

This clone showed up just a few times. This chain links TRBV4-1 with TRBJ2-7; 8 nucleotides match TRBD1. Per germline, CDR1 MGHRA and CDR2 YSYEKL. This CDR3 comprises 15 residues. J gave up 3 bases and V 1 base, and 5 bases lay outside the gene matches. Here the CDR3 reads CASSQVATGDYEQYF. In nucleotides, the CDR3 is TGCGCCAGCAGCCAAGTAGCGACAGGGGACTACGAGCAGTACTTC.

This clone appeared a few times. The gene calls are TRBV6-6 and TRBJ1-1, with D possibly being TRBD1 (6 bases). Per the germline V gene, CDR1 is MNHNY and CDR2 is SVGAGI (reference sequence). The CDR3 is 14 amino acids. The V gene lost 6 bases and the J gene lost 5 bases, with 16 bases spanning the gap. The CDR3 spells CASSPTERGTEAFF. The CDR3 DNA sequence: TGTGCCAGCAGCCCAACAGAGAGGGGGACTGAAGCTTTCTTT.

The V and J genes are TRBV19 and TRBJ2-1; 11 nucleotides line up with TRBD2. Per germline, CDR1 LNHDA and CDR2 SQIVND (reference sequence). The CDR3 loop spans 17 amino acids. J gave up 4 bases and V 6 bases, and 11 bases lay outside the gene matches. Here the CDR3 reads CASRGVSGGELYNEQFF. DNA for the CDR3: TGTGCCAGTAGGGGAGTTAGCGGGGGGGAGTTGTACAATGAGCAGTTCTTC.

The V gene is TRBV5-1, the J gene TRBJ1-1, with unresolved D. Trimming removed 4 bases from V and 1 base from J, with 11 bases in between. The germline V gene has CDR1 SGHRS and CDR2 YFSETQ. There are 14 residues in the CDR3. The CDR3 sequence: CASSPSGGNTEAFF. DNA for the CDR3: TGCGCCAGCAGCCCCTCTGGCGGGAACACTGAAGCTTTCTTT.

This clone was seen a few times. J is TRBJ1-5 and V is TRBV6-6; D is ambiguous. Trimming pared 6 bases from V and 6 bases from J, leaving 18 bases between. Germline V gene data show CDR1 as MNHNY and CDR2 as SVGAGI (reference sequence). This CDR3 contains 15 residues. The CDR3 loop reads CASRLTAGFGQPQHF. DNA of the CDR3: TGTGCCAGCAGACTTACGGCCGGGTTCGGTCAGCCCCAGCATTTT.

This rearrangement joins TRBV2 to TRBJ1-5; the D is unclear. Germline CDR1 is SNHLY and CDR2 is FYNNEI. The CDR3 runs 14 residues. V dropped 3 bases and J dropped 6 bases, with 12 bases sitting between them. The CDR3 coding sequence is TGTGCCAGCAGTGATTCTGGACGCGGTCAGCCCCAGCATTTT. Its translation: CASSDSGRGQPQHF.

This clone is a singleton in its sample. This chain links TRBV7-8 with TRBJ2-7; 10 bases line up with TRBD1. The trim removed 5 bases at V and 5 bases at J, leaving 12 bases unmatched. The CDR3 spans 16 residues. CDR1 is SGHVS, CDR2 FQNEAQ, per germline. The CDR3 protein is CASSLIPGTGDDEQYF. For the CDR3, the DNA is TGTGCCAGCAGCCTGATACCCGGGACAGGGGACGACGAGCAGTACTTC.

By share, this clone ranks as medium-sized (0.01 to 0.1%). This chain connects TRBV4-2 to TRBJ1-5; D perhaps matches TRBD1 (5 bases). The germline V gene has CDR1 LGHNA and CDR2 YNFKEQ. The CDR3 runs to 16 residues. V lost 1 base and J lost 2, with 12 bases in between. This CDR3 is CASSQAERGGNQPQHF. Here the CDR3 DNA reads TGTGCCAGCAGCCAAGCGGAGAGGGGCGGCAATCAGCCCCAGCATTTT.

A single count supports this clone. The rearrangement links TRBV10-1 to TRBJ2-1, with no clear D. Deletions cut 3 bases from V and 8 bases from J, with 5 bases between. The CDR3 covers 11 residues. Germline CDR1 is WNHNN and CDR2 is SYGVQD (reference sequence). The CDR3 DNA sequence: TGCGCCAGCAGTGATCAGGATGAGCAGTTCTTC. This gives the protein CASSDQDEQFF.

The chain couples TRBV30 to TRBJ1-5; TRBD1 agrees at 7 bases. Germline V gene sequence: CDR1 GTSNPN, CDR2 SVGIG (reference sequence). J was trimmed by 4 bases and V by 5 bases; bases with no gene match: 8. CDR3 length: 14 residues. The DNA for the CDR3 is TGTGCCTGGGGGATGGGACAGTATAATCAGCCCCAGCATTTT. Its protein is CAWGMGQYNQPQHF.

This chain joins TRBV18 and TRBJ2-2, with D tentatively TRBD1 or TRBD2 (7 bases each). With 3 bases removed from V and 5 bases from J, the gap between germline ends came to 16 bases. This CDR3 has 16 amino acids. The V gene's germline CDR1 is KGHSH and CDR2 LQKENI. The CDR3 sequence: CASSPIHRGGTGELFF. The CDR3 region has the DNA TGTGCCAGCTCACCGATTCACAGGGGAGGGACCGGGGAGCTGTTTTTT. Combining the CDR3 with reference TRBV18 and TRBJ2-2 gives the whole variable domain NAGVMQNPRHLVRRRGQEARLRCSPMKGHSHVYWYRQLPEEGLKFMVYLQKENIIDESGMPKERFSAEFPKEGPSILRIQQVVRGDSAAYFCASSPIHRGGTGELFFGEGSRLTVL.

This clone was recorded once. One end of the junction does not line up with germline, which may come from a read error. The chain uses TRBV6-5 and TRBJ1-6; D not resolved. CDR1 is MNHEY and CDR2 is SVGAGI in the germline V gene. CDR3 length: 14 residues. The CDR3, as DNA: TGTGCCAGCAGATACTACTCCGGGAGGTCACCCCTCCACTTT. Protein product: CASRYYSGRSPLHF.

The genes are TRBV30 and TRBJ2-5; a weak D match, TRBD1 (6 bases). The CDR3 spans 14 residues. In germline, CDR1 is GTSNPN, CDR2 SVGIG (reference sequence). V dropped 4 bases and J dropped 0 bases, with 12 bases sitting between them. The chain's CDR3 is CAWNRQAYQETQYF. CDR3 bases: TGTGCCTGGAACCGACAGGCCTACCAAGAGACCCAGTACTTC.

The gene calls are TRBV11-2 and TRBJ2-2; D possibly corresponds to TRBD2 (6 bases). Trimming cost V 1 base and J 6 bases, with 12 bases left between them. The CDR3 is made up of 15 amino acids. Germline loops: CDR1 SGHAT, CDR2 FQNNGV. The CDR3 protein is CASSLGVGGPGELFF. In nucleotides, the CDR3 is TGTGCCAGCAGCTTAGGGGTTGGAGGGCCCGGGGAGCTGTTTTTT.

The chain couples TRBV5-1 to TRBJ1-1; D remains unclear. Germline CDR1 SGHRS, CDR2 YFSETQ. The length of the CDR3 is 13 residues. V was trimmed by 8 bases and J by 5 bases, leaving 16 bases between them. DNA of the CDR3: TGCGCCAGTCCGAACCAATTGCGGACTGAAGCTTTCTTT. It is translated as CASPNQLRTEAFF.

This chain links TRBV27 with TRBJ2-1; weak D call: TRBD1 (6 bases). This CDR3 has 15 residues. Germline V CDR1 and CDR2: MNHEY, SMNVEV (reference sequence). V was cut by 11 bases and J by 2 bases, with 19 bases left in between. The CDR3 DNA is TGTGCCTCCCGCCGCGACAGGTATCCCTACAATGAGCAGTTCTTC. Its protein is CASRRDRYPYNEQFF.